Presented here are 5 T cell receptor beta chains from one specimen sequenced in a study of blood T cells in healthy people across ages. Alongside a J-beta primer mix, a sample-barcoded 5' primer served in a second PCR lasting about 7 to 12 cycles. From the 5' RACE reads, TCRdb called clonotypes with MiXCR, one entry per CDR3 protein. The profile shows over 1,500,000 distinct CDR3 sequences, about two fifths of them singletons. The sequenced material came from blood. These TCRs come from a human donor in good health.

The chain is built from TRBV5-1 and TRBJ2-7; 9 nucleotides line up with TRBD1. This CDR3 spans 15 amino acids. Germline V gene data show CDR1 as SGHRS and CDR2 as YFSETQ. J was trimmed by 2 bases and V by 4 bases; bases with no gene match: 7. The CDR3 sequence is CASSVDRGGPYEQYF. CDR3 DNA sequence: TGCGCCAGCAGCGTGGACAGGGGAGGACCCTACGAGCAGTACTTC.

This clonotype was detected a few times. The V and J genes are TRBV7-9 and TRBJ1-6; D remains unclear. V shed 2 bases and J shed 10 bases, with 15 bases lying between them. The germline CDR1 and CDR2 sequences are SEHNR and FQNEAQ (reference sequence). CDR3 length: 15 amino acids. CDR3 residues: CASSLNSDPRSPLHF. The CDR3 region has the DNA TGTGCCAGCAGCTTAAATAGCGACCCCCGGTCACCCCTCCACTTT.

In this sample, this clonotype turned up a few times. The rearrangement links TRBV7-2 to TRBJ2-3; D gene ambiguous. The length of the CDR3 is 16 residues. V lost 5 bases, J lost 2 bases, and 17 bases lay in between. The germline V gene has CDR1 SGHTA and CDR2 FQGNSA. The CDR3 loop reads CASSARVAAYTDTQYF. CDR3 in DNA: TGTGCCAGCAGCGCCCGAGTCGCGGCTTACACAGATACGCAGTATTTT.

This clonotype was picked up a small number of times. The rearrangement joins TRBV7-6 to TRBJ2-7, with TRBD1 identical over 9 bases. The germline CDR1 and CDR2 sequences are SGHVS and FNYEAQ. The CDR3 has 15 amino acids. With 3 bases clipped from V and 3 bases from J, the junction kept 6 bases outside the gene matches. CDR3 in amino acids: CASSLGQGEIYEQYF. CDR3 in DNA: TGTGCCAGCAGCTTGGGACAGGGAGAGATCTACGAGCAGTACTTC.

This clonotype was seen only a few times. The chain employs TRBV7-2 and TRBJ2-5; maybe TRBD1 (5 bases). The J call may be incorrect, as the DNA end agrees better with TRBJ2-7. The CDR3 length is 15 residues. In germline, CDR1 is SGHTA, CDR2 FQGNSA. The CDR3 here is CASSPYPRQMGEQYF. DNA of the CDR3: TGTGCCAGCAGCCCATACCCGAGACAGATGGGCGAGCAGTACTTC.